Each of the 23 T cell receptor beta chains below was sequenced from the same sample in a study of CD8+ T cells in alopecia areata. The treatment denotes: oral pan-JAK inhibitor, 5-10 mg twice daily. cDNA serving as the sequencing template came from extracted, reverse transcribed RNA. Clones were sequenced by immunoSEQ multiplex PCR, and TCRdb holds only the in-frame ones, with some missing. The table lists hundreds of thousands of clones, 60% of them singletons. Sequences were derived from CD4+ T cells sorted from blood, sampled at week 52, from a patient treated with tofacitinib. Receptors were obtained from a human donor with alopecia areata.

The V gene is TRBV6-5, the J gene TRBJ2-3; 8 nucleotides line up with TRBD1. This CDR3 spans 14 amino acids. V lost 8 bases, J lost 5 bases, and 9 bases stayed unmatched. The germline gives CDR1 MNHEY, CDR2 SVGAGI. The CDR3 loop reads CASVKAGGIDTQYF. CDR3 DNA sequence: TGTGCCAGCGTGAAGGCAGGGGGCATAGATACGCAGTATTTT.

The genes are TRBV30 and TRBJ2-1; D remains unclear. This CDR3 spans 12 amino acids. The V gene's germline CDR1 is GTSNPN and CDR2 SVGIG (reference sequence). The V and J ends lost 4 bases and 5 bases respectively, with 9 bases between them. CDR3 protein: CAWIRVDNEQFF. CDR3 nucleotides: TGTGCCTGGATCCGAGTGGACAATGAGCAGTTCTTC.

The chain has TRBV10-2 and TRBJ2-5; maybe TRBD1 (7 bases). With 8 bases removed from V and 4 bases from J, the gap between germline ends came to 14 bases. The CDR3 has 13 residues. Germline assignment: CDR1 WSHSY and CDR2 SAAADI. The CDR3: CASESGGGETQYF. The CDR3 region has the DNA TGCGCCAGCGAGTCAGGGGGAGGAGAGACCCAGTACTTC.

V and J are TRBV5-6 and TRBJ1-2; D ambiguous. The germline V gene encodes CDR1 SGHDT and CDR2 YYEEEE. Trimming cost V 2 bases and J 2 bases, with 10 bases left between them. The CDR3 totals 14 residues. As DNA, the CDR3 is TGTGCCAGCAGCTTTGGGCAGCCAAACTATGGCTACACCTTC. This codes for CASSFGQPNYGYTF.

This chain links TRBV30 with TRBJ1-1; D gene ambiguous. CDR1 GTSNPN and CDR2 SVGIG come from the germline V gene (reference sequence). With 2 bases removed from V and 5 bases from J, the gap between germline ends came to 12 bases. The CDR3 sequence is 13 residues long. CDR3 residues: CAWSFSSGTEAFF. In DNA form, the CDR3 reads TGTGCCTGGAGTTTCTCAAGTGGGACTGAAGCTTTCTTT.

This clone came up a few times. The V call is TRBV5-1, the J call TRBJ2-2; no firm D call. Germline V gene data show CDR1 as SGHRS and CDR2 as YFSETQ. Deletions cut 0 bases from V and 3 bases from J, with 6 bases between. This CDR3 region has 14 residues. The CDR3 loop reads CASSLAEYTGELFF. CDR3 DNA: TGCGCCAGCAGCTTGGCAGAGTACACCGGGGAGCTGTTTTTT.

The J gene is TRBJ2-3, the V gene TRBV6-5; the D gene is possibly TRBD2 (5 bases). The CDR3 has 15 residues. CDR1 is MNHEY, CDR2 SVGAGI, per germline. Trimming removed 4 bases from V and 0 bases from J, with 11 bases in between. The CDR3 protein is CASSSRGYSTDTQYF. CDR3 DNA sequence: TGTGCCAGCAGTTCTCGAGGGTATAGCACAGATACGCAGTATTTT.

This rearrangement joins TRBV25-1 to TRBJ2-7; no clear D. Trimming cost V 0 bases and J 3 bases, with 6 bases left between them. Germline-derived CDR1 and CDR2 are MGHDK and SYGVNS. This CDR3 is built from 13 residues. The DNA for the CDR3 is TGTGCCAGCAGTGAATATTCCGGCTACGAGCAGTACTTC. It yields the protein CASSEYSGYEQYF.

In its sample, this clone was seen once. CDR3 sequence (DNA): TGTGCCAGCAGCTTACTAGCGGGGGGGCCCAGTGAGCAGTTCTTC. Translation gives CASSLLAGGPSEQFF. The rearrangement joins TRBV5-6 to TRBJ2-1; TRBD2 matches at 13 bases. The CDR3 totals 15 residues. The trim removed 2 bases at V and 9 bases at J, leaving 5 bases unmatched. Germline lookup yields CDR1 SGHDT and CDR2 YYEEEE.

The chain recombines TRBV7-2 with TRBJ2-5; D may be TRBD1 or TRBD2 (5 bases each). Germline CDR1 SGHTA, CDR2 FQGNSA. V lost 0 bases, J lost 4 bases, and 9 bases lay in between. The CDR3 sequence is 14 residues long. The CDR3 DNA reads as TGTGCCAGCAGCTTAGCGCCGGGGCCAGAGACCCAGTACTTC. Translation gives CASSLAPGPETQYF. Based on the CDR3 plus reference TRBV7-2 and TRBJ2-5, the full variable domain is GAGVSQSPSNKVTEKGKDVELRCDPISGHTALYWYRQSLGQGLEFLIYFQGNSAPDKSGLPSDRFSAERTGGSVSTLTIQRTQQEDSAVYLCASSLAPGPETQYFGPGTRLLVL.

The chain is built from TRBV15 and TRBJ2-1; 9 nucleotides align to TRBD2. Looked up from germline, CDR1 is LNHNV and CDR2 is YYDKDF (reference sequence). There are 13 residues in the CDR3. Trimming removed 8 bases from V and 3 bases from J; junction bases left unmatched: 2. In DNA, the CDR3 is TGTGCCACCGCGCGGGGGGGCTACAATGAGCAGTTCTTC. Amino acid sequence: CATARGGYNEQFF.

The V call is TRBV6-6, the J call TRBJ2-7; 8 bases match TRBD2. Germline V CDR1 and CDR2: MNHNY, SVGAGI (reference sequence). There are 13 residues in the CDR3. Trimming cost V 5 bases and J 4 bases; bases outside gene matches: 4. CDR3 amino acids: CASSSGGPYEQYF. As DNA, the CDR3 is TGTGCCAGCAGTAGCGGGGGACCGTACGAGCAGTACTTC.

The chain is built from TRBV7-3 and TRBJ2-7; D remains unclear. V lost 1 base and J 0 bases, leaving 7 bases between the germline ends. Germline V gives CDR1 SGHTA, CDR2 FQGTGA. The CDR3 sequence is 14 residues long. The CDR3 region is CASSLSHNSYEQYF. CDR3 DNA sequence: TGTGCCAGCAGCTTAAGCCACAACTCCTACGAGCAGTACTTC.

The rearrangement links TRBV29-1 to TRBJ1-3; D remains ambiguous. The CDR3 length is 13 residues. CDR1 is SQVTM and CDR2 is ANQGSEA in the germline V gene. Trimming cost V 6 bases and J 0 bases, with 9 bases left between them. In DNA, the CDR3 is TGCAGCGTAATTCCCAGCTCTGGAAACACCATATATTTT. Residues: CSVIPSSGNTIYF.

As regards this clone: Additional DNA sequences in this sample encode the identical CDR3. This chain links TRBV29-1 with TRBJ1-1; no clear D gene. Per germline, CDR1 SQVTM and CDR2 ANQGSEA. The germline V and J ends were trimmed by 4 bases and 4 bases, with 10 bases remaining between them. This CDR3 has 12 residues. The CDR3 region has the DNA TGCAGCGTTGGTGGGCTGGGCACTGAAGCTTTCTTT. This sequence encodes CSVGGLGTEAFF.

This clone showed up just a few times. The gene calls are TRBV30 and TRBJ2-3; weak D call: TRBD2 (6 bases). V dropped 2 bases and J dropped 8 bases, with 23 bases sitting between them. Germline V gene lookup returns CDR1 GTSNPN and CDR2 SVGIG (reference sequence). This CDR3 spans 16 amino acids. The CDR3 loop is CAWSFGVAALGSTQYF. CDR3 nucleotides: TGTGCCTGGAGTTTCGGGGTAGCGGCCCTAGGATCTACGCAGTATTTT. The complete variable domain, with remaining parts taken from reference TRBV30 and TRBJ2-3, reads SQTIHQWPATLVQPVGSPLSLECTVEGTSNPNLYWYRQAAGRGLQLLFYSVGIGQISSEVPQNLSASRPQDRQFILSSKKLLLSDSGFYLCAWSFGVAALGSTQYFGPGTRLTVL.

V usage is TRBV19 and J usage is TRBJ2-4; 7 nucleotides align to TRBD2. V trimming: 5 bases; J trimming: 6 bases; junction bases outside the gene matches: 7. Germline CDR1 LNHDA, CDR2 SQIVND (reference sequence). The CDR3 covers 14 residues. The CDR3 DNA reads TGTGCCAGTAGTCTAGCATCGGGAGGAAACATTCAGTACTTC. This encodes CASSLASGGNIQYF.

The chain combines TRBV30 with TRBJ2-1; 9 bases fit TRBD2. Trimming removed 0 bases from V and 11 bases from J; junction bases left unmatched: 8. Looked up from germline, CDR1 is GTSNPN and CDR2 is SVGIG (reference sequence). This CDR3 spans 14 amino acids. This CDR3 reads CAWSVLAGPGKQFF. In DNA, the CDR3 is TGTGCCTGGAGTGTTCTAGCGGGGCCCGGTAAGCAGTTCTTC.

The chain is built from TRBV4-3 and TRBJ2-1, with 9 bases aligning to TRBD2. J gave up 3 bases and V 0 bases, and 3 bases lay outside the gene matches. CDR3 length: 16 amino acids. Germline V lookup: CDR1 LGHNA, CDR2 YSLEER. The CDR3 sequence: CASSQDWRGGYNEQFF. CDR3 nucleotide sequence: TGCGCCAGCAGCCAAGACTGGCGGGGGGGCTACAATGAGCAGTTCTTC.

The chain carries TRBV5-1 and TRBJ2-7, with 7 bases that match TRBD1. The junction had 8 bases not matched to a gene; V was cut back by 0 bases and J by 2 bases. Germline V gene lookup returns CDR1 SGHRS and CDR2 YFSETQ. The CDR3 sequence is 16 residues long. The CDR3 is CASSLGTGVVAYEQYF. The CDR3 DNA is TGCGCCAGCAGCTTGGGTACAGGGGTTGTAGCCTACGAGCAGTACTTC.

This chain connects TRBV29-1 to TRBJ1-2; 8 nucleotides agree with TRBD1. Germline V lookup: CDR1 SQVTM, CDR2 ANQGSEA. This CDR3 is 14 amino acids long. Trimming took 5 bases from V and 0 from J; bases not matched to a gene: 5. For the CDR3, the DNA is TGCAGCGTTCTCCGGGACAGGCCTAACTATGGCTACACCTTC. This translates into CSVLRDRPNYGYTF.

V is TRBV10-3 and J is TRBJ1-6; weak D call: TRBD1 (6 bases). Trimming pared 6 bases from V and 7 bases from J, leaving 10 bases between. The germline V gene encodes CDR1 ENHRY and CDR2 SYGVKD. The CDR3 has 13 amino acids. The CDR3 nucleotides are TGTGCCATCAGCTGGACAGTCAATTCACCCCTCCACTTT. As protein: CAISWTVNSPLHF.

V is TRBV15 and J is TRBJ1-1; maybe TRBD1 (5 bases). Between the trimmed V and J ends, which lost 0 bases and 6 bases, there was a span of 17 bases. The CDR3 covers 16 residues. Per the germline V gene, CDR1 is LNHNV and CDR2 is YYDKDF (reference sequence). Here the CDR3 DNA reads TGTGCCACCAGCAGAGATCGGTCGGGGACCTCCCCTGAAGCTTTCTTT. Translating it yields CATSRDRSGTSPEAFF.